A selection of T cell receptor beta chains follows, all from one sample in a study of blood T cell repertoires in COVID-19. Here immunoSEQ multiplex PCR was the method, and the copy in TCRdb shows in-frame clones only, minus some. The repertoire holds about 140,000 clones, with over 80% as singletons. Sequencing was carried out using peripheral blood. Receptors originate from a woman older than 75 with acute or convalescent COVID-19. Each CDR3 is given with its conserved first and last residue. A D gene is named only where the DNA matches it firmly.

J	V	D	DNA	CDR3
TRBJ1-2	TRBV4-2	TRBD1	TGTGCCAGCAGCCACCCGGGACAGGGGGCTGGCTACACCTTC	CASSHPGQGAGYTF
TRBJ2-1	TRBV5-1	TRBD2	TGCGCCAGCAGCTTAGGGACTAGCTCCTACAATGAGCAGTTCTTC	CASSLGTSSYNEQFF
TRBJ2-2	TRBV18	-	TGTGCCAGCTCACCACTAGCGGTGAACACCGGGGAGCTGTTTTTT	CASSPLAVNTGELFF
TRBJ1-2	TRBV11-2	TRBD1	TGTGCCAGCAGCTTAGATCCCACAGGGGGAGCCTATGGCTACACCTTC	CASSLDPTGGAYGYTF
TRBJ1-4	TRBV2	-	TGTGCCAGCAGTGCTGTCTTGAGAAATGAAAAACTGTTTTTT	CASSAVLRNEKLFF
TRBJ1-6	TRBV5-5	TRBD1	TGTGCCAGCAGCTTGGGGACAGGGTCGGTAACACCCCTCCACTTT	CASSLGTGSVTPLHF
TRBJ1-2	TRBV18	-	TGTGCCAGCTCACCACTGACAGGTAGTGATGGCTACACCTTC	CASSPLTGSDGYTF
TRBJ2-5	TRBV9	TRBD1	TGTGCCAGCAGCGCCGGACAGGGATGGGAGACCCAGTACTTC	CASSAGQGWETQYF
TRBJ1-2	TRBV5-5	-	TGTGCCAGCAGCCTGAAGACAGATAACTATGGCTACACCTTC	CASSLKTDNYGYTF
TRBJ1-5	TRBV28	-	TGTGCCAGCAGTTCCCCTCGGGCCCAGCATTTT	CASSSPRAQHF
TRBJ2-1	TRBV7-3	TRBD2	TGTGCCAGCAGCTCCTTAGCGGGGGCCTACAATGAGCAGTTCTTC	CASSSLAGAYNEQFF
TRBJ1-1	TRBV18	-	TGTGCCAGCTCACCTGGACTAGACACTGAAGCTTTCTTT	CASSPGLDTEAFF